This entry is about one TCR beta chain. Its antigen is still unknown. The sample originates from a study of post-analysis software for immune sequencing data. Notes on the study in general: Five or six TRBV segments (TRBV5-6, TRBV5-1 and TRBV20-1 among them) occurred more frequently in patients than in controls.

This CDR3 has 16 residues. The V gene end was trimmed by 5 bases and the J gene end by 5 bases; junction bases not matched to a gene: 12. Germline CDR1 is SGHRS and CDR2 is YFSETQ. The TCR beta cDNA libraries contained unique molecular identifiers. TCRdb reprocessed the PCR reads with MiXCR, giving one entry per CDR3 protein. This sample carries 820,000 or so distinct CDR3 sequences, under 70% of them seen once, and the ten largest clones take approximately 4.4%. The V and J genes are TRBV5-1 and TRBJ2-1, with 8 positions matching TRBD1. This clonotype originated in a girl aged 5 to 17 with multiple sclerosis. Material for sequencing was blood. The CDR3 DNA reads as TGCGCCAGCAGTCGACCCTCAGGGGGCAGGGACAATGAGCAGTTCTTC. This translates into CASSRPSGGRDNEQFF.